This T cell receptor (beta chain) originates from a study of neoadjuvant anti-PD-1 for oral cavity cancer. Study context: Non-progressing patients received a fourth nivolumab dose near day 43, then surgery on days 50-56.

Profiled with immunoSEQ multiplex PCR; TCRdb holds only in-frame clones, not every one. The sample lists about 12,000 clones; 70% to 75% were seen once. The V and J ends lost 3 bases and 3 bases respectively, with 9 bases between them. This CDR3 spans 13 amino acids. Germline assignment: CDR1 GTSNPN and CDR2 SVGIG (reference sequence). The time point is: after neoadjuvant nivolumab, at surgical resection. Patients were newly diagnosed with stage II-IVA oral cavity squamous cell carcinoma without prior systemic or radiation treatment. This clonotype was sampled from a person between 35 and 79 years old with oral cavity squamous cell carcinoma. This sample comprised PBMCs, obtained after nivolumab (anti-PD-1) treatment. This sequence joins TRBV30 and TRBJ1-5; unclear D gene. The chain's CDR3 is CAWRGQFNQPQHF. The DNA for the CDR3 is TGTGCCTGGAGAGGGCAGTTCAATCAGCCCCAGCATTTT. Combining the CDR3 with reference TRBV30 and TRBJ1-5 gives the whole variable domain SQTIHQWPATLVQPVGSPLSLECTVEGTSNPNLYWYRQAAGRGLQLLFYSVGIGQISSEVPQNLSASRPQDRQFILSSKKLLLSDSGFYLCAWRGQFNQPQHFGDGTRLSIL.